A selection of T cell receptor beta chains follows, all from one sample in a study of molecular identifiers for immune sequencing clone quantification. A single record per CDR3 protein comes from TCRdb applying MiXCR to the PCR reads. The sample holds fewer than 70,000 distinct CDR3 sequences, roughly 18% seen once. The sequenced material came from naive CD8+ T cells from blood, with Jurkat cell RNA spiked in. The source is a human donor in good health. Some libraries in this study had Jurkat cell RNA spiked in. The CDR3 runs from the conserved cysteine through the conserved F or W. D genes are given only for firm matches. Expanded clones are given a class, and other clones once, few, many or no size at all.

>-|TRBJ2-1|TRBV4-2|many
TGTGCCAGCAGCCCCCTCCCAGCTCCGAATGAGCAGTTCTTC
CASSPLPAPNEQFF
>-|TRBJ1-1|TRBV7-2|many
TGTGCCAGCAGCTTAGTCCGATTTTCAGGGGACACTGAAGCTTTCTTT
CASSLVRFSGDTEAFF
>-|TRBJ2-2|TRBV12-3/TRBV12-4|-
TGTGCCTGCAGGGTTTCTGCCGGGGAGCTGTTTTTT
CACRVSAGELFF
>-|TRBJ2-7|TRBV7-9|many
TGTGCCAGCAGCCCTACGTTGGATTACGAGCAGTACTTC
CASSPTLDYEQYF
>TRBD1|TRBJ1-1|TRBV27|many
TGTGCCAGCAGCTCAGGACAGGGGAAGAACACTGAAGCTTTCTTT
CASSSGQGKNTEAFF
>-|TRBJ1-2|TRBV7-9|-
TGTGCCAGCAGCTTAACGGGAATAGATGGCTACACCTTC
CASSLTGIDGYTF
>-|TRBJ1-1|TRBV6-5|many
TGTGCCAGCAGCTCGGTGAACACTGAAGCTTTCTTT
CASSSVNTEAFF
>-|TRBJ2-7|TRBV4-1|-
TGCGCCAGCAGCTGTAGAGAAGCCTACGAGCAGTACTTC
CASSCREAYEQYF
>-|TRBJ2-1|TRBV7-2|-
TGTGCCAGCAGCTTAAGAGGGACCTCCTGCAATGAGCAGTTCTTC
CASSLRGTSCNEQFF
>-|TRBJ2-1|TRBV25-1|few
TGTGCCAGCAGTGAATTCGGAAATGAGCAGTTCTTC
CASSEFGNEQFF
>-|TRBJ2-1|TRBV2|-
TGTGCCAGCAGTCGGGGGGCGGGGAGTATTTACAATGAGCAGTTCTTC
CASSRGAGSIYNEQFF
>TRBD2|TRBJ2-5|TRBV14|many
TGTGCCAGCAGCCCAGGACTAGCGGGAGGCTTGGCAGAGACCCAGTACTTC
CASSPGLAGGLAETQYF
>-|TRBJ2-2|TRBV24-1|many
TGTGCCACCAGTGATTTGCTTAAGGGGCCCCCGGACGGGGAGCTGTTTTTT
CATSDLLKGPPDGELFF
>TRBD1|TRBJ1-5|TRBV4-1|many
TGCGCCAGCAGCCGGGGACAGGGGGCGGGTAGCAATCAGCCCCAGCATTTT
CASSRGQGAGSNQPQHF
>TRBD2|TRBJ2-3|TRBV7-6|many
TGTGCCAGCAGCCCATCGGGAGGGGCGGATACGCAGTATTTT
CASSPSGGADTQYF
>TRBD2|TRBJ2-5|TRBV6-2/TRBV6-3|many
TGTGCCAGCAGTTACTCGATGTTGCTAGCGGGAGAAGAGACCCAGTACTTC
CASSYSMLLAGEETQYF
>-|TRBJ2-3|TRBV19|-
TGTGCCAGTAGTCCACTCCGACAGGATAAGGGGGCAGATACGCAGTATTTT
CASSPLRQDKGADTQYF
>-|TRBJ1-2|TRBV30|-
TGTGCCTGGACGCAGGGACTGTACTATGGCTACACCTTC
CAWTQGLYYGYTF
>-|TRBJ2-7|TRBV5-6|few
TGTGCCAGCAGCCAGGGGAGGTCTGTTGAGCAGTACTTC
CASSQGRSVEQYF
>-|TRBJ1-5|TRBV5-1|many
TGCGCCAGCAGCTTGGTGCCAGGTGCTAATCAGCCCCAGCATTTT
CASSLVPGANQPQHF
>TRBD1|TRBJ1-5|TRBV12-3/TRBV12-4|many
TGTGCCAGCAGTTTGTGGGCAGGGGGTCAGCCCCAGCATTTT
CASSLWAGGQPQHF
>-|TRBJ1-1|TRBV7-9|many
TGTGCCAGCAGCTTAGACGGCAGTCCTGAAGCTTTCTTT
CASSLDGSPEAFF
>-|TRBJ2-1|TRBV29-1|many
TGCAGCGTTGAAGAAGTGGGGGGACCTTACAATGAGCAGTTCTTC
CSVEEVGGPYNEQFF
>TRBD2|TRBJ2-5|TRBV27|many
TGTGCCAGCAGTTTATGGGGTACTAGCGGGAGGGCTCAAGAGACCCAGTACTTC
CASSLWGTSGRAQETQYF
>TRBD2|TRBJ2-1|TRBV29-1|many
TGCAGCGTTGAAGATAGCGTGATAGCGGGGGGGTCCAATGAGCAGTTCTTC
CSVEDSVIAGGSNEQFF
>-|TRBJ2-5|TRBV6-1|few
TGTGCCAGCAGTGAACGGGAAAGGGTCCAAGAGACCCAGTACTTC
CASSERERVQETQYF
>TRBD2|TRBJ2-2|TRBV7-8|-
TGTGCCAGCAGCTCCCTAGCGGGAGATCTAAACACCGGGGAGCTGTTTTTT
CASSSLAGDLNTGELFF
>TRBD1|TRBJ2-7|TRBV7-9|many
TGTGCCAGCAGCCCTAGCCTCCCCTCGACAGGGCGCTACGAGCAGTACTTC
CASSPSLPSTGRYEQYF
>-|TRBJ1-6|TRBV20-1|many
TGCAGTGCTATACTCCGACACGATAATTCACCCCTCCACTTT
CSAILRHDNSPLHF
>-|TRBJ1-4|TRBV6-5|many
TGTGCCAGCAATGCACAGGGACCAGCGACAAAGGAAAAACTGTTTTTT
CASNAQGPATKEKLFF
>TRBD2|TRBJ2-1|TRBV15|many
TGTGCCACCAGCCCGCGGAGTAGCGGGTCTAACAATGAGCAGTTCTTC
CATSPRSSGSNNEQFF
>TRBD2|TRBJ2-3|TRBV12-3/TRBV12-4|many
TGTGCCAGCAGTTTTCGGCGGGAGGCCACAGATACGCAGTATTTT
CASSFRREATDTQYF
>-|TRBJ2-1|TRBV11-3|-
TGTGCCAGCAGCTCAGCGGGTTCCTCCTACAATGAGCAGTTCTTC
CASSSAGSSYNEQFF
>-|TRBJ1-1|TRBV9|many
TGTGCCAGCAGCGTAGGTGGGGACACTGAAGCTTTCTTT
CASSVGGDTEAFF
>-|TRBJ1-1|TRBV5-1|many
TGCGCCAGCAGCATTAACAGGGTTTTTACTGAAGCTTTCTTT
CASSINRVFTEAFF
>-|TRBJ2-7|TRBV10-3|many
TGTGCCATCAGTGGTAAAGTCTACGAGCAGTACTTC
CAISGKVYEQYF
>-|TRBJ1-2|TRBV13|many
TGTGCCAGCAGCTTAGTTAGGGACTTTAACTATGGCTACACCTTC
CASSLVRDFNYGYTF
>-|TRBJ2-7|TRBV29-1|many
TGCAGCGTTGAAATCGCGGGCGCCTACGAGCAGTACTTC
CSVEIAGAYEQYF
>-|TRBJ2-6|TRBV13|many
TGTGCCAGCAGCGCTACCCCCGGGGCGGACGGCACTGGGGCCAACGTCCTGACTTTC
CASSATPGADGTGANVLTF
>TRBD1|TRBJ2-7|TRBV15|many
TGTGCCACCAGCAGCCTAGAAATAGGGGGCCGCTTTGGAGCCTACGAGCAGTACTTC
CATSSLEIGGRFGAYEQYF
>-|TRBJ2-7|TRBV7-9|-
TGTGCCAGCAGCTCCGTCGGATTAGGACGCGAGTACGAGCAGTACTTC
CASSSVGLGREYEQYF
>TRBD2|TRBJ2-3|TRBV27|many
TGTGCCAGCAGTCGTGGGACTAGCGGGAGTGTGCAGTATTTT
CASSRGTSGSVQYF
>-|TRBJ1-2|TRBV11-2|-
TGTGCCAGCAGCTTTAACAGCCACTATGGCTACACCTTC
CASSFNSHYGYTF
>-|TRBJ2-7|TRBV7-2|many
TGTGCCAGCAGCTTGGGACCCTTCTCCTACGAGCAGTACTTC
CASSLGPFSYEQYF
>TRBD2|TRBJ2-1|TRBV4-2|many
TGTGCCAGCAGCCAAGTATTAGCGGGGGGGGGGTTGGATCGTGAGCAGTTCTTC
CASSQVLAGGGLDREQFF
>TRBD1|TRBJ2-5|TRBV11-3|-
TGTGCCAGCAGCCAAGACAGGGTCCAAGAGACCCAGTACTTC
CASSQDRVQETQYF
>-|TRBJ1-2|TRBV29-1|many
TGCAGCGTCCGGGACCGAGGGGGCTACACCTTC
CSVRDRGGYTF